Following are 6 T cell receptor beta chains from one sample sequenced in a study of shared clonotypes between healthy human individuals (dated by TCRdb to the early 2020s). Libraries came from the immunoSEQ multiplex PCR assay. Drawn from immuneACCESS, this table holds only the in-frame rearrangements with V and J called that TCRdb kept. Clones are partly lost; checked studies trace under half to an unresolved V gene and leave the rest unexplained. The sample table records some 2.4 million clones; roughly 93% of these occur just once. The ten biggest clones cover about 0.39% of the sample. Sequencing used naive CD4+ T cells from PBMCs. The sample's cell subset or site label, decoded: CD45RA+ positively selected. These receptors came from a man aged 18 to 30 in good health. Some clones in this sample may be carry-over from other donors' samples.

The chain has TRBV5-1 and TRBJ1-1; 11 bases are a match to TRBD1. The germline CDR1 and CDR2 sequences are SGHRS and YFSETQ. After removal of 5 bases from V and 5 bases from J, the junction contained 11 bases not matched to a gene. The length of the CDR3 is 16 residues. CDR3 bases: TGCGCCAGCAGGGAACCCCTAGGACAGGGGGCAACTGAAGCTTTCTTT. Residues: CASREPLGQGATEAFF.

The rearrangement links TRBV30 to TRBJ2-1, with 11 bases aligning to TRBD2. Trimming at V came to 1 base and at J to 8 bases, leaving 4 bases not matched to a gene. Germline V gene data show CDR1 as GTSNPN and CDR2 as SVGIG (reference sequence). This CDR3 has 14 residues. CDR3 DNA sequence: TGTGCCTGGAGTGGTAGCGGGAGGGTGCATGAGCAGTTCTTC. Amino acid sequence: CAWSGSGRVHEQFF.

A few counts support this clone. CDR3 DNA: TGTGCCAGCAGCCGGGGACAAGTGGAAGCTTTCTTT. Translated, it gives CASSRGQVEAFF. The chain is built from TRBV14 and TRBJ1-1, with D perhaps TRBD1 (6 bases). The CDR3 totals 12 residues. Deletions cut 4 bases from V and 8 bases from J, with 11 bases between. CDR1 is SGHDN and CDR2 is FVKESK in the germline V gene.

The chain combines TRBV10-1 with TRBJ2-7; D not certain. This CDR3 has 10 amino acids. V lost 10 bases and J 6 bases, leaving 10 bases between the germline ends. Germline CDR1 reads WNHNN; CDR2 reads SYGVQD (reference sequence). The CDR3: CANMPPEQYF. DNA of the CDR3: TGCGCCAACATGCCACCCGAGCAGTACTTC.

J is TRBJ2-1 and V is TRBV6-1; D is perhaps TRBD2 (5 bases). V was shortened by 7 bases and J by 9 bases, with 19 bases between the two germline ends. Germline V gene data show CDR1 as MNHNS and CDR2 as SASEGT. CDR3 length equals 14 residues. The CDR3 spells CASIVPGNYREQFF. DNA for the CDR3: TGTGCCAGCATCGTACCCGGGAACTACCGTGAGCAGTTCTTC.

This clone was seen just once. The chain recombines TRBV28 with TRBJ2-1; TRBD2 agrees at 8 bases. Trimming at V came to 6 bases and at J to 4 bases, leaving 11 bases not matched to a gene. CDR1 is MDHEN, CDR2 SYDVKM, per germline. CDR3 length: 16 residues. The CDR3 here is CASSPSGSPPYNEQFF. CDR3 nucleotides: TGTGCCAGCAGCCCCAGCGGGAGCCCTCCGTACAATGAGCAGTTCTTC.